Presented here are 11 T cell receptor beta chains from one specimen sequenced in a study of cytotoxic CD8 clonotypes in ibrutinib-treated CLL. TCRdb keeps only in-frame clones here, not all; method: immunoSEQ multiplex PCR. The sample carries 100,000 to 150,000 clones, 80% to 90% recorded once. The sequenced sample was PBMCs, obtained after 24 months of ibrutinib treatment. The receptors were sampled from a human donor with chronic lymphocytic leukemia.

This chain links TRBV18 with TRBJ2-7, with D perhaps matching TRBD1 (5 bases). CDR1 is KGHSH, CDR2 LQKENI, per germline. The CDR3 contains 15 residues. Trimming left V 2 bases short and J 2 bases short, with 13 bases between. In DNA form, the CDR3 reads TGTGCCAGCTCACCAAACTCAGGGTTGACCTACGAGCAGTACTTC. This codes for CASSPNSGLTYEQYF.

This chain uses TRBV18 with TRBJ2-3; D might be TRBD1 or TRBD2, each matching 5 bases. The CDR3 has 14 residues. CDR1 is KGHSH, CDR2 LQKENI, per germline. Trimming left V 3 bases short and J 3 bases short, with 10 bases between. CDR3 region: CASSPGAGTDTQYF. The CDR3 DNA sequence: TGTGCCAGCTCACCCGGGGCTGGAACAGATACGCAGTATTTT.

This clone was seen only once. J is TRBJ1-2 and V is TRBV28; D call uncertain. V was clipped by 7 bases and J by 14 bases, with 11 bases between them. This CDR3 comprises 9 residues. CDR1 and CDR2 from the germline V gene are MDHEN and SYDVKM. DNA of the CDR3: TGTGCCAGCACACGGAACTATACCTTC. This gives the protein CASTRNYTF.

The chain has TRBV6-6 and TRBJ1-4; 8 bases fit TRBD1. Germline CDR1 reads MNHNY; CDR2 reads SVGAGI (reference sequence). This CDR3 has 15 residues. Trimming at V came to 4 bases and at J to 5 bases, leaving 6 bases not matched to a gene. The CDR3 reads CASSSGQGSNEKLFF. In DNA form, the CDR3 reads TGTGCCAGCAGTTCCGGACAGGGTTCGAATGAAAAACTGTTTTTT.

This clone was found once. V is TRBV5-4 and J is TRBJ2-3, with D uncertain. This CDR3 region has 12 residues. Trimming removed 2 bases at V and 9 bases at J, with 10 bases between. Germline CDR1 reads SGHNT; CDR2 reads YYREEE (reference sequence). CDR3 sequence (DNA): TGTGCCAGCAGCTTTGACTCTCGCACGCAGTATTTT. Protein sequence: CASSFDSRTQYF.

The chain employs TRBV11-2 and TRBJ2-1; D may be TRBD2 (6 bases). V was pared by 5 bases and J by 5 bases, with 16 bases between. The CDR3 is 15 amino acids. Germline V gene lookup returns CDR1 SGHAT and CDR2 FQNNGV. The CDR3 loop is CASSRRASDHNEQFF. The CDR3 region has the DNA TGTGCCAGCAGCCGTCGGGCTAGCGATCACAATGAGCAGTTCTTC.

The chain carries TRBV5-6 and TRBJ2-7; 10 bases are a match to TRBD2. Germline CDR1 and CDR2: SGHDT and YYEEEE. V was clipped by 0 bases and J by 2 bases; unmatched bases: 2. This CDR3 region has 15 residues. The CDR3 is CASSLALAGAYEQYF. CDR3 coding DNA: TGTGCCAGCAGCTTGGCCCTAGCGGGGGCCTACGAGCAGTACTTC.

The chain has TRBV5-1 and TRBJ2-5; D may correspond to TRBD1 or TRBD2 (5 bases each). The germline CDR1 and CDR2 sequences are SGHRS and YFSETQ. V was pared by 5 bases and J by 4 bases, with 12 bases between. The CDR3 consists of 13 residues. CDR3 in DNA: TGCGCCAGCAGACGGGGCGGCGCAGAGACCCAGTACTTC. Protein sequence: CASRRGGAETQYF. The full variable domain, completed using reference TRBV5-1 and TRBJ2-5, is KAGVTQTPRYLIKTRGQQVTLSCSPISGHRSVSWYQQTPGQGLQFLFEYFSETQRNKGNFPGRFSGRQFSNSRSEMNVSTLELGDSALYLCASRRGGAETQYFGPGTRLLVL.

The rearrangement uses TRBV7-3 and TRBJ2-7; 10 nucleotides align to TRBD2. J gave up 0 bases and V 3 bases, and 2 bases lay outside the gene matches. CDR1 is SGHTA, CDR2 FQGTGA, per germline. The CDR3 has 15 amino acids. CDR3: CASSFSGGSSYEQYF. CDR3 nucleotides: TGTGCCAGCAGCTTTAGCGGGGGGAGCTCCTACGAGCAGTACTTC.

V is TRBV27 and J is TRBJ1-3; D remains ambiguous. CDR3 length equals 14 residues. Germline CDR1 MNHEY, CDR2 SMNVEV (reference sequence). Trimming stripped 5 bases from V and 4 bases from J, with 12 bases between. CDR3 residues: CASSPDGFGNTIYF. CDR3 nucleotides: TGTGCCAGCAGTCCAGACGGGTTCGGAAACACCATATATTTT.

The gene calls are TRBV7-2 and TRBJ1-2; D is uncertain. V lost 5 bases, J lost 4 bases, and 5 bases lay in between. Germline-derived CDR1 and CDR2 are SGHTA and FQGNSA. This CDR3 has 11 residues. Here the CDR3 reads CASSPSYGYTF. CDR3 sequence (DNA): TGTGCCAGCAGCCCGAGCTATGGCTACACCTTC.